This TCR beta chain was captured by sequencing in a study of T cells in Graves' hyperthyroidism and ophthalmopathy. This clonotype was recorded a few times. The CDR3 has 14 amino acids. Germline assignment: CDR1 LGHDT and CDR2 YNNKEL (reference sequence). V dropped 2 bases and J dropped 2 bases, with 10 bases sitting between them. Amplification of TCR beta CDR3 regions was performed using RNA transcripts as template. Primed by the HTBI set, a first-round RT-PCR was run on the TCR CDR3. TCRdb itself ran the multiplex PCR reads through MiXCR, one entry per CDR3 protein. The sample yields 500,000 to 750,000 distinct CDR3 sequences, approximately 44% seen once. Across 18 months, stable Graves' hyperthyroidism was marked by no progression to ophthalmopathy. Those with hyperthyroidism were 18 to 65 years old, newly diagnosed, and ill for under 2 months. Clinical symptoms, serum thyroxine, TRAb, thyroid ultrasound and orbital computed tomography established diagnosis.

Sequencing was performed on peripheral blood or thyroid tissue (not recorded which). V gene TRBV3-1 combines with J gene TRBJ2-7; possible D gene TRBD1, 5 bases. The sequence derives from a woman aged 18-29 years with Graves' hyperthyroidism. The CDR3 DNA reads TGTGCCAGCAGCCAAAAAGGGGCGACCTACGAGCAGTACTTC. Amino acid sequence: CASSQKGATYEQYF.